The rows below give T cell receptor beta chains drawn from one sample of a study of T cell responses to AZD1222 COVID-19 vaccine. Libraries were prepared by immunoSEQ multiplex PCR; TCRdb keeps only in-frame clonotypes and omits some of them. The sample holds some 60,000 clones, around 80% seen once. The material was peripheral blood, obtained 28 days after the second AZD1222 dose. The receptor set was obtained from an adult who received the AZD1222 COVID-19 vaccine. CDR3s include the opening cysteine and the closing phenylalanine or tryptophan. The order of the fields is D gene, J gene, clone size, V gene, CDR3 protein. D genes are given only for firm matches. Clone size is given for some rows only: seen once, a few or many times, or a class if the clone is expanded.

-	TRBJ1-1	-	TRBV5-5	CASSLGPQGNTEAFF
-	TRBJ2-1	-	TRBV7-8	CASSLGQVGNEQFF
TRBD1	TRBJ1-1	-	TRBV20-1	CSASTGTGRIGAFF
TRBD2	TRBJ2-1	-	TRBV6-2/TRBV6-3	CASSYTLRGVGLGQFF
-	TRBJ1-5	-	TRBV6-5	CASTENRGNQPQHF
-	TRBJ1-2	few	TRBV28	CASTSNYGYTF
TRBD1	TRBJ1-2	-	TRBV7-9	CASSQGTGPTYGYTF
-	TRBJ2-2	-	TRBV7-9	CASSLGQDHTGELFF
-	TRBJ1-2	-	TRBV5-5	CASSTSAGGPVYGYTF
-	TRBJ1-1	-	TRBV28	CASRSPGGPTEAFF
-	TRBJ1-2	-	TRBV6-1	CASSDRGRSNYGYTF
TRBD2	TRBJ2-5	-	TRBV7-8	CASSLGAGGQETQYF
TRBD2	TRBJ2-1	-	TRBV7-9	CASSPRTSGVLNEQFF
-	TRBJ1-2	-	TRBV6-5	CASNPWRGAGGYTF
TRBD1	TRBJ1-2	once	TRBV5-1	CASSSSTGVRGYTF
TRBD1	TRBJ1-3	-	TRBV5-1	CASSLQGESGNTIYF
TRBD1	TRBJ1-6	once	TRBV2	CASSLRQGANSPLHF
-	TRBJ1-2	-	TRBV27	CASSTLANYGYTF
TRBD1	TRBJ1-1	few	TRBV3-1/TRBV3-2	CASSLRPGQGGTEAFF
-	TRBJ1-1	-	TRBV19	CASNKQVNTEAFF
-	TRBJ1-2	-	TRBV7-8	CASSPLAGNYGYTF
-	TRBJ1-2	-	TRBV12-3/TRBV12-4	CASSLTREGYTF
-	TRBJ2-7	-	TRBV6-5	CASSGPDSYEQYF
-	TRBJ1-6	-	TRBV7-8	CASSLVDSPLHF
TRBD2	TRBJ2-7	once	TRBV30	CACRQRGGYEQYF
-	TRBJ2-7	few	TRBV4-2	CASSYSADRPYEQYF
TRBD1	TRBJ1-3	-	TRBV5-4	CASSATGDGNTIYF
-	TRBJ2-1	-	TRBV5-8	CASSLGQRRLSYNEQFF
-	TRBJ1-2	-	TRBV19	CASSIQSAGTDGYTF
-	TRBJ1-2	-	TRBV28	CASTRSGTPNYGYTF
TRBD2	TRBJ2-1	-	TRBV13	CASSPPPGLAVQSNNEQFF
-	TRBJ1-4	-	TRBV6-5	CASRLGPVDEKLFF
-	TRBJ2-7	once	TRBV6-5	CASSVNTYEQYF
-	TRBJ2-7	-	TRBV18	CASSPRQEYYEQYF
-	TRBJ1-3	-	TRBV7-2	CASSLQGALFWSAGNTIYF
-	TRBJ1-2	-	TRBV7-9	CASSHFSSAESNYGYTF
-	TRBJ1-4	-	TRBV7-9	CASSLGGPASEKLFF
-	TRBJ2-7	-	TRBV6-5	CASGSAHEQYF
TRBD1	TRBJ2-3	-	TRBV5-1	CASSFTGTEDTQYF
-	TRBJ1-4	-	TRBV6-1	CASSDRGSATNEKLFF